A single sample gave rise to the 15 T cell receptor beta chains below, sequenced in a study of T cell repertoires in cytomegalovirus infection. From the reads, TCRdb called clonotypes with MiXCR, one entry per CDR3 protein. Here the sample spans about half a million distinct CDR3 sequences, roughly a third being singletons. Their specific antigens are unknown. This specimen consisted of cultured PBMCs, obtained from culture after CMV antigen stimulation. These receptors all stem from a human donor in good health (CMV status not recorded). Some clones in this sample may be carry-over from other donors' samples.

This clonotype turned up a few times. CDR3 DNA sequence: TGTGCCACGGGGGAGGACAATGAGCAGTTCTTC. It yields the protein CATGEDNEQFF. The chain uses TRBV12-3 or TRBV12-4 and TRBJ2-1; TRBD2 is a possible D gene (6 bases). V lost 10 bases, J lost 5 bases, and 9 bases lay in between. The CDR3 has 11 amino acids.

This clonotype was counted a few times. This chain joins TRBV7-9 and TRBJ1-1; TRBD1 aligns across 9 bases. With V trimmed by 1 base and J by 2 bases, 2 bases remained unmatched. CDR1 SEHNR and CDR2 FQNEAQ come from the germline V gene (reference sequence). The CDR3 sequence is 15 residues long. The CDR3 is CASSLGTGANTEAFF. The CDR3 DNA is TGTGCCAGCAGCTTAGGGACAGGGGCTAACACTGAAGCTTTCTTT.

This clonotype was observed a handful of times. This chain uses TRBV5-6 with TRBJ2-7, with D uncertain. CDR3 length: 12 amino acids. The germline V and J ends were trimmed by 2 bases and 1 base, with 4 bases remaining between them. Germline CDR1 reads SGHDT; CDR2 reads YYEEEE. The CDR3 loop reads CASSFVSYEQYF. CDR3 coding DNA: TGTGCCAGCAGCTTCGTTTCCTACGAGCAGTACTTC.

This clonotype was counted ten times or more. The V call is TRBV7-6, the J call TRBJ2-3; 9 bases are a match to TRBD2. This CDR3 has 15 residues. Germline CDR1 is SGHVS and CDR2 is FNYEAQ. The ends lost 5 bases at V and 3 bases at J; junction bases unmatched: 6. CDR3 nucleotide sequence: TGTGCCAGCAGCCCTTTAGCGGGAGAAACAGATACGCAGTATTTT. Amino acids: CASSPLAGETDTQYF.

The CDR3 coding sequence is TGTGCCAGCAGCTTTCTGGACAGTGGAACTGAAGCTTTCTTT. Its translation: CASSFLDSGTEAFF. The rearrangement links TRBV9 to TRBJ1-1, with D possibly TRBD1 on 6 matching bases. Germline CDR1 SGDLS, CDR2 YYNGEE. The V gene lost 4 bases and the J gene lost 5 bases, with 15 bases spanning the gap. The CDR3 has 14 amino acids.

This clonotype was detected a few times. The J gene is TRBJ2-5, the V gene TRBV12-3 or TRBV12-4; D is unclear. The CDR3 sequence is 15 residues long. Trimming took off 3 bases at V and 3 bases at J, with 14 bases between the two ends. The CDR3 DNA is TGTGCCAGCAGTTTTGTCGGAATATTAGAAGAGACCCAGTACTTC. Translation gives CASSFVGILEETQYF.

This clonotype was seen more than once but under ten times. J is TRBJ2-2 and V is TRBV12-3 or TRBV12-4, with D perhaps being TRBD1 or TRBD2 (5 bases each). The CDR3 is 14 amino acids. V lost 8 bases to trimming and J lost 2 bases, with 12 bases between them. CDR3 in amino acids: CASLTGGNTGELFF. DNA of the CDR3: TGTGCCAGCCTAACTGGGGGAAACACCGGGGAGCTGTTTTTT.

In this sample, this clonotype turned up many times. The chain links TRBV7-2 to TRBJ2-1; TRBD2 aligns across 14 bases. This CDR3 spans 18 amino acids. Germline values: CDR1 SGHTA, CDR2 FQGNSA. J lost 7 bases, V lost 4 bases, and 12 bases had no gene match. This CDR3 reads CASSYVGSRTSGRNEQFF. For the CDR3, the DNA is TGTGCCAGCAGCTATGTCGGGTCCCGGACTAGCGGGAGGAATGAGCAGTTCTTC.

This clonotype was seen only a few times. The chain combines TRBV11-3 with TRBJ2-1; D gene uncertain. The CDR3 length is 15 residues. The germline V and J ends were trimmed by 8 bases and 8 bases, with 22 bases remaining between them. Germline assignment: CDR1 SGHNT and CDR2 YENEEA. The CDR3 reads CASSSPPVRLDEQFF. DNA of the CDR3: TGTGCCAGCTCCTCCCCCCCGGTCCGCTTGGATGAGCAGTTCTTC.

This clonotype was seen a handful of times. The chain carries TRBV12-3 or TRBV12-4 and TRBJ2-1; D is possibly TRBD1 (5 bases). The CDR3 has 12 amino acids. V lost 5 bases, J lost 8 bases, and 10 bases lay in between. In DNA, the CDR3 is TGTGCCAGCAGTCAGGGTTTCGATGAGCAGTTCTTC. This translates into CASSQGFDEQFF.

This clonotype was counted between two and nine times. The CDR3 DNA reads as TGTGCCAGCAGCCAAGGGCCGGACAGGGGAAGGGGCAATCAGCCCCAGCATTTT. Translating it yields CASSQGPDRGRGNQPQHF. V gene TRBV4-2 combines with J gene TRBJ1-5; 9 bases are shared with TRBD1. Germline CDR1 and CDR2: LGHNA and YNFKEQ. The V and J ends lost 1 base and 2 bases, in that order; junction bases with no gene match: 9. This CDR3 is 18 amino acids long.

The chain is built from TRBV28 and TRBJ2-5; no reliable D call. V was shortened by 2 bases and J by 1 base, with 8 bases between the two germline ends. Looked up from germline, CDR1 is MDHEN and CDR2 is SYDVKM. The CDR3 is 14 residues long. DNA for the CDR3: TGTGCCAGCAGTTTAATAGGAACCCAAGAGACCCAGTACTTC. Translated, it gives CASSLIGTQETQYF.

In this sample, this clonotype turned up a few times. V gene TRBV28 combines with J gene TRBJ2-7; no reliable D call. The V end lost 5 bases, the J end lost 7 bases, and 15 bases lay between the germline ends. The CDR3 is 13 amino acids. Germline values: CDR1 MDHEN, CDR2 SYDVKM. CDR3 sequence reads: CASSARRRREQYF. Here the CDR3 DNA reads TGTGCCAGCAGTGCGCGACGTAGAAGGGAGCAGTACTTC.

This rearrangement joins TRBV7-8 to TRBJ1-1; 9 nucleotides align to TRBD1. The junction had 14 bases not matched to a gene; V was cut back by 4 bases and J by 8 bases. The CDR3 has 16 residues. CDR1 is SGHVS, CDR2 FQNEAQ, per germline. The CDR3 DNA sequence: TGTGCCAGCAGCTCTAAAGCCCTAACAGGGGGCGTCGAAGCTTTCTTT. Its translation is CASSSKALTGGVEAFF.

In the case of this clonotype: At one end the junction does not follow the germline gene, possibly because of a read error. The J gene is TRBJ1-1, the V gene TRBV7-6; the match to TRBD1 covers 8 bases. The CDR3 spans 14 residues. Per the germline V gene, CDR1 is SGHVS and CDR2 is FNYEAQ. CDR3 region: CASSADRGGTEALF. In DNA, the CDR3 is TGTGCCAGCAGCGCCGACAGGGGTGGAACTGAAGCTTTGTTT.